This T cell receptor (beta chain) comes out of a study of spatial heterogeneity in lung cancer. Using its own MiXCR run on the 5' RACE reads, TCRdb lists one record per CDR3 protein. The sample contains some 44,000 distinct CDR3 sequences, approximately 13% of which appear only once. Time point: sample taken at primary tumor resection. The input material, whole RNA from tumor, nontumor lung or frozen PBMC, was sequenced unsorted. Specimen: PBMCs, collected at surgery. The sequence was obtained from a male donor with early-stage non-small cell lung cancer.

In nucleotides, the CDR3 is TGCGTGGCAGGGGGCCCTTTGGATGAGCAGTTCTTC. Amino acid sequence: CVAGGPLDEQFF. This chain uses TRBV29-1 with TRBJ2-1, with TRBD1 matching 8 bases. CDR1 and CDR2 (germline): SQVTM, ANQGSEA. CDR3 length: 12 residues.